This TCR beta chain was captured by sequencing in a study of T cells in women clearing cervical HPV infection. General study points: CIN3+ cases had significantly higher TCR repertoire richness than controls, but evenness did not differ.

V was trimmed by 2 bases and J by 4 bases, leaving 14 bases between them. Germline V gene lookup returns CDR1 KGHSH and CDR2 LQKENI. This CDR3 is built from 15 residues. Notes on this clone: Its matching antigen is unknown. The read gets to within 3 residues of the CDR3 end, and the germline J gene fills in the rest.

Sequencing used immunoSEQ multiplex PCR; TCRdb keeps in-frame clones, though not all of them. The specimen's table records about 23,000 clones. This TCR was sampled from a woman aged 18 to 69 with a cervical HPV16 infection that either progressed to CIN3+ or cleared (not recorded which). The gene calls are TRBV18 and TRBJ1-2; D is possibly TRBD1 (5 bases). Specimen: blood buffy coat. The DNA read from the CDR3 is TGTGCCAGCTCACCAAGGCCCGACAGAAGCTATGGC. Translated, it gives CASSPRPDRSYG. The whole CDR3 protein reads CASSPRPDRSYGYTF.